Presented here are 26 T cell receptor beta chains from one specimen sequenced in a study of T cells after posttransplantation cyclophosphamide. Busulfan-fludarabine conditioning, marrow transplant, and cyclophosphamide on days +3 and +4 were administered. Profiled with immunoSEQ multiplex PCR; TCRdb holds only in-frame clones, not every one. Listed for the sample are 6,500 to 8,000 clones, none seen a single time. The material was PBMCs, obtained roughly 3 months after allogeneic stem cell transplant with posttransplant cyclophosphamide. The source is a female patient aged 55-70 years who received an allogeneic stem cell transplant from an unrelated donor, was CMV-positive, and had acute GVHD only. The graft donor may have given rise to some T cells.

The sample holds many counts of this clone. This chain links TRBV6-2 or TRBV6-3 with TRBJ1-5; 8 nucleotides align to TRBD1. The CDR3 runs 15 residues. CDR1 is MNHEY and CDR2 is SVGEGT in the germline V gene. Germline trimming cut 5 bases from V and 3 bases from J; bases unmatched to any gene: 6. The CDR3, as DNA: TGTGCCAGCAGTGGCCGGACAGGGTTCAATCAGCCCCAGCATTTT. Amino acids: CASSGRTGFNQPQHF.

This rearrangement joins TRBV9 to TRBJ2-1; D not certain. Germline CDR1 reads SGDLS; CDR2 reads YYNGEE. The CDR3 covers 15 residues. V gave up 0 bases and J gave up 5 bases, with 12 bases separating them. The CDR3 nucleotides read TGTGCCAGCAGCGTAGTTGGTAGCAGCAACAATGAGCAGTTCTTC. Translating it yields CASSVVGSSNNEQFF.

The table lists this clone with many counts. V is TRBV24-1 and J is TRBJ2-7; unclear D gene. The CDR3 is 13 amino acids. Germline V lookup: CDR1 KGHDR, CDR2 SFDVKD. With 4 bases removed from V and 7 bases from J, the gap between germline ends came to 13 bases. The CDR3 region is CATSEHPKGEQYF. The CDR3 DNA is TGTGCCACCAGTGAACACCCCAAGGGTGAGCAGTACTTC.

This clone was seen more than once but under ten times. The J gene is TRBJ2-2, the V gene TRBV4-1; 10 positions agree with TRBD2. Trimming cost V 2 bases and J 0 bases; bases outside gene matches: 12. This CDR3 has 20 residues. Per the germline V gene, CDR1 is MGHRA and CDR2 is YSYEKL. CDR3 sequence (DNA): TGCGCCAGCAGCCAAAGGACCCCTTTAACTAGCGGGGCGAACACCGGGGAGCTGTTTTTT. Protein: CASSQRTPLTSGANTGELFF.

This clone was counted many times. The CDR3: CASSIGRVGTGELFF. CDR3 DNA: TGTGCCAGTAGTATAGGCAGGGTTGGCACCGGGGAGCTGTTTTTT. The rearrangement links TRBV19 to TRBJ2-2, with D possibly matching TRBD1 (5 bases). From germline, CDR1 is LNHDA and CDR2 SQIVND (reference sequence). The CDR3 has 15 amino acids. Trimming shortened V by 1 base and J by 4 bases, and 10 bases separated the two germline ends.

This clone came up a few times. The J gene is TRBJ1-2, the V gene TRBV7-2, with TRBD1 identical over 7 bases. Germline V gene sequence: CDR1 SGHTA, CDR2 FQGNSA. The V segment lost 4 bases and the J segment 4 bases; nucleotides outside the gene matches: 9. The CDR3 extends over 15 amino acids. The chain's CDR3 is CASSSTGLKGYGYTF. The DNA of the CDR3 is TGTGCCAGCAGCTCGACAGGGTTGAAGGGCTATGGCTACACCTTC.

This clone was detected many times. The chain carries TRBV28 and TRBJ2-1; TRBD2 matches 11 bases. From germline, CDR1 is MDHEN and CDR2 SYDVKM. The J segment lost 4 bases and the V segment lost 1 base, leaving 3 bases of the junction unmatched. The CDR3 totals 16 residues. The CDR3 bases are TGTGCCAGCAGTTTATATGGGACTAGCGGTTACAATGAGCAGTTCTTC. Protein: CASSLYGTSGYNEQFF.

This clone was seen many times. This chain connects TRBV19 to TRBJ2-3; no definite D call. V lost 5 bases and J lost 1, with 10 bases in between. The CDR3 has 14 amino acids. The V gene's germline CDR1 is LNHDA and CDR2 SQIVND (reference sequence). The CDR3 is CASSSLLGTDTQYF. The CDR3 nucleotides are TGTGCCAGTAGTTCCCTACTCGGCACAGATACGCAGTATTTT. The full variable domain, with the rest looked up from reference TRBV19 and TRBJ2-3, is DGGITQSPKYLFRKEGQNVTLSCEQNLNHDAMYWYRQDPGQGLRLIYYSQIVNDFQKGDIAEGYSVSREKKESFPLTVTSAQKNPTAFYLCASSSLLGTDTQYFGPGTRLTVL.

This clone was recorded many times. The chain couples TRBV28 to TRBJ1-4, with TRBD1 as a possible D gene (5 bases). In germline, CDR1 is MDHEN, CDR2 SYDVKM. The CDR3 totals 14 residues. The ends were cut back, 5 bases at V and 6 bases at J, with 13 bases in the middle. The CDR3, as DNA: TGTGCCAGCAGTCCACCAGGGACTGATGAAAAACTGTTTTTT. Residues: CASSPPGTDEKLFF.

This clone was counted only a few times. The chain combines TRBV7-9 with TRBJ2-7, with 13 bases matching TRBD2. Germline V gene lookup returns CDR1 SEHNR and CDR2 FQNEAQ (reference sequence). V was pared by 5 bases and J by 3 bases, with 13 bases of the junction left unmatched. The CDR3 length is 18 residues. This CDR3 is CASSLRGTSGTPYYEQYF. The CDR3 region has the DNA TGTGCCAGCAGCCTTAGGGGGACTAGCGGGACCCCCTACTACGAGCAGTACTTC.

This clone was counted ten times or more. The CDR3 sequence is CASSERGMGANVLTF. In DNA form, the CDR3 reads TGTGCCAGCAGTGAACGGGGAATGGGGGCCAACGTCCTGACTTTC. The chain joins TRBV6-1 to TRBJ2-6; D might be TRBD2 (5 bases). This CDR3 region has 15 residues. In germline, CDR1 is MNHNS, CDR2 SASEGT. Trimming shortened V by 2 bases and J by 4 bases, and 9 bases separated the two germline ends.

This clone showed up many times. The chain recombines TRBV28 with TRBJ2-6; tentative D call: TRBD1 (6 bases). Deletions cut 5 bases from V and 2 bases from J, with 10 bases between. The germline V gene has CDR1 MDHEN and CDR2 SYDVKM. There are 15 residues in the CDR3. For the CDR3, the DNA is TGTGCCAGCAGTCCCCACAGGGCTGGGGCCAACGTCCTGACTTTC. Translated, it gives CASSPHRAGANVLTF.

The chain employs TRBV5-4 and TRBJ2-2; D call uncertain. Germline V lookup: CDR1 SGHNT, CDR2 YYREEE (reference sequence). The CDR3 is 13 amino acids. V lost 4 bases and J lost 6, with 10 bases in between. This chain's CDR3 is CASSQVVAGELFF. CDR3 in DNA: TGTGCCAGCAGCCAAGTTGTAGCCGGGGAGCTGTTTTTT.

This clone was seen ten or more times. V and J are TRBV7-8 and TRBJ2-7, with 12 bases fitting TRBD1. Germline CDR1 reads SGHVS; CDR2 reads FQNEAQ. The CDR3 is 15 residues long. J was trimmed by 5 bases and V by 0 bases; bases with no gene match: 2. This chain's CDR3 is CASSLAGTGGHEQYF. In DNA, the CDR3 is TGTGCCAGCAGCTTAGCCGGGACAGGGGGCCACGAGCAGTACTTC. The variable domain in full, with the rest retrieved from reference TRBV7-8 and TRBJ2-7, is GAGVSQSPRYKVAKRGQDVALRCDPISGHVSLFWYQQALGQGPEFLTYFQNEAQLDKSGLPSDRFFAERPEGSVSTLKIQRTQQEDSAVYLCASSLAGTGGHEQYFGPGTRLTVT.

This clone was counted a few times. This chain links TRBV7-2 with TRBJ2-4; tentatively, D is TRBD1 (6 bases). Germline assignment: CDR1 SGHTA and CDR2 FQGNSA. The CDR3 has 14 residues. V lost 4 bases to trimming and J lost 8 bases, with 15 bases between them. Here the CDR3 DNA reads TGTGCCAGCAGCTCTGCTGGGGGCTTGGACATTCAGTACTTC. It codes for CASSSAGGLDIQYF.

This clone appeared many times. In DNA form, the CDR3 reads TGTGCCAGCAGCTACAGGGGAGGAATAGAAGGCTACACCTTC. This sequence encodes CASSYRGGIEGYTF. The chain combines TRBV7-9 with TRBJ1-2; 7 positions agree with TRBD1. The CDR3 runs to 14 residues. Trimming at V came to 4 bases and at J to 8 bases, leaving 10 bases not matched to a gene. From germline, CDR1 is SEHNR and CDR2 FQNEAQ (reference sequence).

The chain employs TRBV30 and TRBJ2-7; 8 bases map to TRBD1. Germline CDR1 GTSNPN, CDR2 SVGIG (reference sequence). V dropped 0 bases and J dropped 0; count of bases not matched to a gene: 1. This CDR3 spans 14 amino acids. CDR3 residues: CAWSVGTGSYEQYF. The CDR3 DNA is TGTGCCTGGAGTGTCGGGACAGGCTCCTACGAGCAGTACTTC.

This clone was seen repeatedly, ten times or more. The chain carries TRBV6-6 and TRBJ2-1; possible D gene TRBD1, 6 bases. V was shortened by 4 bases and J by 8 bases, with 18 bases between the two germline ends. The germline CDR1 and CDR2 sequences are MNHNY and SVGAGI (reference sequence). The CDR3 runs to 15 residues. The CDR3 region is CASSLRTLGAHEQFF. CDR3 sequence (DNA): TGTGCCAGCAGTTTAAGAACTTTGGGGGCCCATGAGCAGTTCTTC.

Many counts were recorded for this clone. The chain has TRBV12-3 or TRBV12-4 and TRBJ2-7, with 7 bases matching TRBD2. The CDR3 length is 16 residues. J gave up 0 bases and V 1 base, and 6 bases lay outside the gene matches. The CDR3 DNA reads TGTGCCAGCAGTTTAGAAGGCTCTAGCGGCTCCTACGAGCAGTACTTC. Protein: CASSLEGSSGSYEQYF.

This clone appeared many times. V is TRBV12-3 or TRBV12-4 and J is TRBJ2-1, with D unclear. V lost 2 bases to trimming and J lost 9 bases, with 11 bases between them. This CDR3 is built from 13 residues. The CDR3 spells CASSLYTESEQFF. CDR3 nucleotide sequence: TGTGCCAGCAGTTTATATACAGAAAGTGAGCAGTTCTTC.

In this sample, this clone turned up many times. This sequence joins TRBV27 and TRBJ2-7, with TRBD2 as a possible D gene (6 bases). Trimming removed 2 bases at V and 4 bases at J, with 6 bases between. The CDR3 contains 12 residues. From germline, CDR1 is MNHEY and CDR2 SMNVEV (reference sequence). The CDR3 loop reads CASSLGGYEQYF. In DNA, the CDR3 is TGTGCCAGCAGTTTAGGGGGGTACGAGCAGTACTTC.

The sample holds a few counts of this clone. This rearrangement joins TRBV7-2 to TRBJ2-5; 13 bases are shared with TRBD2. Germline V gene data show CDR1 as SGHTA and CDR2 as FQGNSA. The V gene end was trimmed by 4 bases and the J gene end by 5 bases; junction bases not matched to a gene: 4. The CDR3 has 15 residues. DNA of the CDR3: TGTGCCAGCAGCTCCGGACTAGCGGGAGATGAGACCCAGTACTTC. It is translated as CASSSGLAGDETQYF.

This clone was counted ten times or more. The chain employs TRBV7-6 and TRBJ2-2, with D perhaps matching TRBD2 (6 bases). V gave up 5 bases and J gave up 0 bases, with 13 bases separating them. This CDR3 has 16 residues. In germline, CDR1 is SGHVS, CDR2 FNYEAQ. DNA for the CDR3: TGTGCCAGCAGCCGATATAGCGGAGCGAACACCGGGGAGCTGTTTTTT. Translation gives CASSRYSGANTGELFF.

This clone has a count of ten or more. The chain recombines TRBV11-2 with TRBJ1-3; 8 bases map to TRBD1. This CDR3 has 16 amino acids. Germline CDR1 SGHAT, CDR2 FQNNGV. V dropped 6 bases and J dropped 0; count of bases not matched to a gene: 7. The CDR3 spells CASRSYRGFSGNTIYF. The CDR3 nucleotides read TGTGCCAGCAGGTCATACAGGGGGTTCTCTGGAAACACCATATATTTT.

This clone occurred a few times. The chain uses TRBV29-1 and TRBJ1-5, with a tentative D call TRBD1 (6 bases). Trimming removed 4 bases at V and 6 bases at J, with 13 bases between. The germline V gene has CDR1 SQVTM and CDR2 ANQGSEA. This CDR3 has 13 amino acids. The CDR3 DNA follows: TGCAGCGTTGCAGGAGGGGGAAGTCAGCCCCAGCATTTT. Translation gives CSVAGGGSQPQHF.

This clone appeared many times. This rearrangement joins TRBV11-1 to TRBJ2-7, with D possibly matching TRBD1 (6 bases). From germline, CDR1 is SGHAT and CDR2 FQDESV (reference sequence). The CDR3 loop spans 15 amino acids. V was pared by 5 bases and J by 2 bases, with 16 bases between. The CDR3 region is CASSPWTANPYEQYF. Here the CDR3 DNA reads TGTGCCAGCAGCCCGTGGACAGCCAATCCCTACGAGCAGTACTTC.